This T cell receptor (beta chain) was sequenced in a study of identical twins. Overall study results and limits: Insertion counts were lower in abundant cord blood beta clonotypes, a trend that memory repertoires did not show.

MiXCR, applied by TCRdb to the 5' RACE reads, yields one record per CDR3 protein. The sample gives nearly 250,000 distinct CDR3 sequences, roughly 7% of which show up once; roughly 3.6% is in the top ten. This CDR3 is 16 amino acids long. Germline CDR1 and CDR2: SNHLY and FYNNEI. V shed 6 bases and J shed 1 base, with 18 bases lying between them. This clonotype was seen repeatedly, ten times or more. Its antigen is not identified. The sample also formed part of further work on yellow fever vaccine responses in identical twins.

The source is a woman between 18 and 29 years old in good health. This rearrangement joins TRBV2 to TRBJ2-5, with D perhaps TRBD1 (6 bases). Sequencing was carried out using memory (CD45RO+) T cells sorted from blood. The CDR3 reads CASSDYREWGQETQYF. In nucleotides, the CDR3 is TGTGCCAGCAGCGATTACAGGGAATGGGGCCAAGAGACCCAGTACTTC.